These 23 T cell receptor beta chains share one sample of origin, sequenced in a study of blood T cell repertoires in COVID-19. The repertoire was sequenced with immunoSEQ multiplex PCR; TCRdb's copy has only in-frame clones and lacks some. The sample contains around 250,000 clones, around 87% of which appear only once. Sequencing was performed on peripheral blood. These receptor sequences come from a woman aged 60-70 years with COVID-19, enrolled during active disease.

This clone was detected only a few times. V gene TRBV5-4 combines with J gene TRBJ1-4, with a weak D call TRBD1 (6 bases). This CDR3 has 14 amino acids. V lost 4 bases to trimming and J lost 13 bases, with 20 bases between them. CDR1 is SGHNT, CDR2 YYREEE, per germline (reference sequence). CDR3 in amino acids: CASSTSGTSLGLFF. The CDR3 DNA follows: TGTGCCAGCAGCACCTCCGGGACATCTTTGGGACTGTTTTTT.

The rearrangement links TRBV23-1 to TRBJ1-5; unclear D gene. TRBV23-1 is marked as an open reading frame, function uncertain. The CDR3 contains 17 residues. V lost 0 bases and J lost 3, with 15 bases in between. CDR3 region: CASSQSRRKGANQPQHF. CDR3 in DNA: TGCGCCAGCAGTCAATCACGGCGGAAGGGAGCCAATCAGCCCCAGCATTTT.

The chain joins TRBV7-3 to TRBJ2-2; D gene unclear. Trimming shortened V by 5 bases and J by 2 bases, and 9 bases separated the two germline ends. The germline V gene has CDR1 SGHTA and CDR2 FQGTGA. The length of the CDR3 is 14 residues. The chain's CDR3 is CASSLLLNTGELFF. CDR3 bases: TGTGCCAGCAGCCTCCTCCTTAACACCGGGGAGCTGTTTTTT.

The rearrangement links TRBV27 to TRBJ1-2; D gene uncertain. Trimming cost V 4 bases and J 0 bases, with 12 bases left between them. This CDR3 has 15 residues. Per germline, CDR1 MNHEY and CDR2 SMNVEV (reference sequence). The CDR3 is CASSSTASANYGYTF. The CDR3 nucleotides are TGTGCCAGCAGTTCCACAGCCTCAGCTAACTATGGCTACACCTTC.

V and J are TRBV19 and TRBJ1-1, with TRBD1 matching over 9 bases. This CDR3 is 14 amino acids long. V shed 6 bases, J shed 5 bases, and the junction held 7 bases outside the gene matches. Germline CDR1 and CDR2: LNHDA and SQIVND (reference sequence). CDR3 nucleotides: TGTGCCAGTAGCCACGGGACAGGGACGACTGAAGCTTTCTTT. Its translation: CASSHGTGTTEAFF.

The rearrangement links TRBV6-5 to TRBJ1-4; 7 bases line up with TRBD1. This CDR3 has 13 amino acids. CDR1 is MNHEY, CDR2 SVGAGI, per germline. V trimming: 6 bases; J trimming: 8 bases; junction bases outside the gene matches: 6. As DNA, the CDR3 is TGTGCCAGCAGGCGACAGGGACGGGAAAAACTGTTTTTT. Translated: CASRRQGREKLFF.

This chain links TRBV5-5 with TRBJ1-6; no clear D gene. V lost 0 bases and J 5 bases, leaving 12 bases between the germline ends. There are 16 residues in the CDR3. Germline V gene sequence: CDR1 SGHKS, CDR2 YYEKEE (reference sequence). The CDR3 region is CASSLGARQNNSPLHF. CDR3 bases: TGTGCCAGCAGCTTGGGAGCGCGGCAGAATAATTCACCCCTCCACTTT.

This clone appeared a single time. At one boundary the junction diverges from the germline segment, which might be a read error. The chain combines TRBV7-7 with TRBJ2-5; tentatively, D is TRBD1 (6 bases). This CDR3 comprises 15 residues. The germline CDR1 and CDR2 sequences are SSHAT and FNYEAQ (reference sequence). The CDR3 DNA follows: TGTGCTAGCAGCTTAGGGGCGACAGGTCAAGAGACCCAGTACTTC. Its protein is CASSLGATGQETQYF.

This sequence joins TRBV9 and TRBJ2-3, with D possibly matching TRBD2 (6 bases). Germline CDR1 reads SGDLS; CDR2 reads YYNGEE. V gave up 4 bases and J gave up 2 bases, with 17 bases separating them. CDR3 size: 16 residues. The CDR3 reads CASSPRDLPDTDTQYF. The CDR3 nucleotides are TGTGCCAGCAGCCCGCGGGACTTGCCAGACACAGATACGCAGTATTTT.

The chain uses TRBV12-3 or TRBV12-4 and TRBJ1-2; possibly TRBD1 for D (5 bases). The V end lost 6 bases, the J end lost 4 bases, and 9 bases lay between the germline ends. This CDR3 contains 12 residues. The CDR3 DNA sequence: TGTGCCAGCAGAGTAGACAGCTATGGCTACACCTTC. Translating it yields CASRVDSYGYTF.

The rearrangement links TRBV4-2 to TRBJ1-1; TRBD1 might be the D (6 bases). V shed 2 bases and J shed 1 base, with 20 bases lying between them. The CDR3 consists of 18 residues. The germline V gene has CDR1 LGHNA and CDR2 YNFKEQ. The CDR3 DNA reads as TGTGCCAGCAGCCAATTGACTTTAGGGGGAAAGAAGAACACTGAAGCTTTCTTT. Amino acids: CASSQLTLGGKKNTEAFF.

The sample holds one count of this clone. The J gene is TRBJ2-3, the V gene TRBV15; the D gene is possibly TRBD2 (5 bases). V gave up 5 bases and J gave up 1 base, with 10 bases separating them. Germline CDR1 reads LNHNV; CDR2 reads YYDKDF (reference sequence). This CDR3 region has 14 residues. The CDR3 here is CATSGRTGTDTQYF. CDR3 nucleotides: TGTGCCACCAGCGGAAGGACTGGCACAGATACGCAGTATTTT.

The CDR3 here is CASSSRGRNSNQPQHF. CDR3 nucleotide sequence: TGTGCCAGCAGCTCCCGCGGGCGGAATAGCAATCAGCCCCAGCATTTT. The gene calls are TRBV5-8 and TRBJ1-5; D is unclear. From germline, CDR1 is SGHTS and CDR2 YDEGEE. V was trimmed by 3 bases and J by 0 bases, leaving 13 bases between them. The CDR3 is made up of 16 amino acids.

The J gene is TRBJ1-2, the V gene TRBV14, with D hard to call. The CDR3 loop spans 15 amino acids. Germline-derived CDR1 and CDR2 are SGHDN and FVKESK. V lost 1 base, J lost 3 bases, and 12 bases lay in between. The CDR3 DNA is TGTGCCAGCAGCCAAGGCCCCGGGAGTTACTATGGCTACACCTTC. Translated: CASSQGPGSYYGYTF.

CDR3 nucleotide sequence: TGTGCCAGCAGCTTACTGCTTCCCAACAGGGGGGGTGGCTACACCTTC. Encoded protein: CASSLLLPNRGGGYTF. The chain carries TRBV7-9 and TRBJ1-2; 8 bases fit TRBD1. The CDR3 sequence is 16 residues long. Trimming took 2 bases from V and 7 from J; bases not matched to a gene: 12. CDR1 and CDR2 (germline): SEHNR, FQNEAQ (reference sequence).

This chain connects TRBV29-1 to TRBJ1-3, with D unresolved. The CDR3 is 13 amino acids. Germline assignment: CDR1 SQVTM and CDR2 ANQGSEA. The V and J ends lost 6 bases and 3 bases respectively, with 12 bases between them. CDR3 loop: CSVSGGSGNTIYF. As DNA, the CDR3 is TGCAGCGTCTCGGGAGGCAGTGGAAACACCATATATTTT.

The CDR3, as DNA: TGTGCCAGCAGCGGGATGACAGGGATTAACACCGGGGAGCTGTTTTTT. Translated, it gives CASSGMTGINTGELFF. The genes are TRBV9 and TRBJ2-2; 7 nucleotides match TRBD1. The CDR3 is 16 amino acids. From germline, CDR1 is SGDLS and CDR2 YYNGEE. Trimming cost V 3 bases and J 2 bases; bases outside gene matches: 7.

This CDR3 is CASSEGGGLAKNIQYF. The DNA of the CDR3 is TGTGCCAGCAGTGAAGGAGGGGGCCTAGCCAAAAACATTCAGTACTTC. The chain has TRBV25-1 and TRBJ2-4, with a weak D call TRBD1 (7 bases). This CDR3 has 16 amino acids. V was clipped by 2 bases and J by 0 bases, with 11 bases between them. The V gene's germline CDR1 is MGHDK and CDR2 SYGVNS.

The V and J genes are TRBV4-1 and TRBJ1-1; the D is unclear. In germline, CDR1 is MGHRA, CDR2 YSYEKL. The CDR3 length is 12 residues. V was cut by 8 bases and J by 5 bases, with 12 bases left in between. CDR3 protein: CASGGGLTEAFF. CDR3 in DNA: TGCGCCAGCGGCGGTGGATTGACTGAAGCTTTCTTT.

This chain links TRBV6-6 with TRBJ1-5, with D unresolved. This CDR3 has 14 residues. Germline-derived CDR1 and CDR2 are MNHNY and SVGAGI (reference sequence). The V end lost 4 bases, the J end lost 6 bases, and 13 bases lay between the germline ends. As DNA, the CDR3 is TGTGCCAGCAGTTCGGGAGAGAGTTTTCAGCCCCAGCATTTT. Amino acids: CASSSGESFQPQHF.

Comment on this clone: An end of the junction differs from the germline gene, which may be a read error. The J gene is TRBJ1-2, the V gene TRBV5-6, with a tentative D call TRBD1 (5 bases). Germline CDR1 and CDR2: SGHDT and YYEEEE. The CDR3 extends over 14 amino acids. In DNA, the CDR3 is TGTGCCAGCAGCTCTTGGGGCTACTCGGACCGCCGACACTTC. Translated, it gives CASSSWGYSDRRHF.

J is TRBJ2-1 and V is TRBV5-4, with 7 bases fitting TRBD1. After removal of 3 bases from V and 1 base from J, the junction contained 13 bases not matched to a gene. Germline assignment: CDR1 SGHNT and CDR2 YYREEE (reference sequence). This CDR3 has 18 residues. CDR3 nucleotide sequence: TGTGCCAGCAGCTATAAAGTCACCCGGACAGGTTCCTACAATGAGCAGTTCTTC. It is translated as CASSYKVTRTGSYNEQFF. The entire variable domain, with the rest obtained from reference TRBV5-4 and TRBJ2-1, is as follows: ETGVTQSPTHLIKTRGQQVTLRCSSQSGHNTVSWYQQALGQGPQFIFQYYREEENGRGNFPPRFSGLQFPNYSSELNVNALELDDSALYLCASSYKVTRTGSYNEQFFGPGTRLTVL.

With regard to this clone: A junction boundary mismatches the germline segment, possibly from a read error. This rearrangement joins TRBV30 to TRBJ2-2; 10 positions agree with TRBD1. From germline, CDR1 is GTSNPN and CDR2 SVGIG (reference sequence). This CDR3 is built from 15 residues. CDR3 sequence (DNA): TGTGCCTGGAGGGGCGGACAGGGGGTTATCGGGGTGCTGTTTTTT. It encodes CAWRGGQGVIGVLFF.